The sample holds a few counts of the clone carrying this TCR beta chain. The antigen is not known. CDR1 is MDHEN and CDR2 is SYDVKM in the germline V gene. Trimming took off 3 bases at V and 2 bases at J, with 15 bases between the two ends. The CDR3 totals 16 residues. This sample is part of a study of T cell repertoires in cytomegalovirus infection. About the study: Both a matching HLA type and CMV infection were indicated by public TCR beta signatures.

Study outcomes and limitations: CMV carriers having the relevant HLA were flagged by cumulative public TCR beta family frequency.

MiXCR, applied by TCRdb to the reads, yields one record per CDR3 protein. The sample contains some 270,000 distinct CDR3 sequences, about a sixth of which appear only once. This chain uses TRBV28 with TRBJ2-3; D is unresolved. This TCR derives from a human donor in good health (CMV status not recorded). Some clones in this sample may be carry-over from other donors' samples. The sequenced material came from CD8+ T cells from PBMCs. The CDR3 is CASSLLMLDVTDTQYF. The CDR3 DNA reads as TGTGCCAGCAGTTTGCTAATGTTGGACGTCACAGATACGCAGTATTTT.